A selection of T cell receptor beta chains follows, all from one sample in a study of T cell repertoires in cytomegalovirus infection. TCRdb processed the reads anew with MiXCR; each CDR3 protein has one entry. The table shows about 310,000 distinct CDR3 sequences, with 9.6% occurring only once. Source material: PBMCs. The source is a human donor in good health (CMV status not recorded). Some clones in this sample may be carry-over from other donors' samples. The CDR3 runs from the conserved cysteine through the conserved F or W. D genes are given only for firm matches. The size entry is marked missing in some rows and otherwise reads once, few, many or a size class.

abundance,j_gene,v_gene,d_gene,CDR3nt,CDR3aa
many,TRBJ1-5,TRBV6-1,-,TGTGCCAGCACACTTGGGACACGGGAAATTTATAGCAATCAGCCCCAGCATTTT,CASTLGTREIYSNQPQHF
-,TRBJ2-2,TRBV6-1,-,TGTGCAGGGCGGGAAGCCAACACCGGGGAGCTGTTTTTT,CAGREANTGELFF
many,TRBJ1-1,TRBV19,TRBD1,TGTGCCAGTAGTAAGATACAACTCAGGGACAGCACTGAAGCTTTCTTT,CASSKIQLRDSTEAFF
few,TRBJ1-5,TRBV20-1,TRBD1,TGCAGTGCCTCTAGGATGAGACAGGGGGCTAATCAGCCCCAGCATTTT,CSASRMRQGANQPQHF
few,TRBJ1-2,TRBV5-6,-,TGTGCCAGCAGCCAGGAGGGGACGCCCTTCGACACCTTC,CASSQEGTPFDTF
many,TRBJ2-5,TRBV6-1,-,TGTGCCAGCAGCCACTTCCAACTGCGGAAAGAGACCCAGTACTTC,CASSHFQLRKETQYF
many,TRBJ1-1,TRBV7-2,TRBD1,TGTGCCAGCAGCAATCCCGGGACAGGCGTGTCTGAAGCTTTCTTT,CASSNPGTGVSEAFF
many,TRBJ2-2,TRBV10-3,TRBD1,TGTGCCACCGCCGGACAGGGGACCACCGGGGAGCTGTTTTTT,CATAGQGTTGELFF
-,TRBJ2-2,TRBV4-3,-,TGCGCCAGCAGCCAGCAAAACGCAGGGTTGGGGGAGCTGTTTTTT,CASSQQNAGLGELFF
-,TRBJ2-3,TRBV20-1,-,TGCAGTGCTACAGGGACAACTAGCACAGATACGCAGTATTTT,CSATGTTSTDTQYF
many,TRBJ2-2,TRBV28,-,TGTGCCAGCACTTTGCTCAGCGGAACCGGGGAGCTGTTTTTT,CASTLLSGTGELFF
-,TRBJ2-1,TRBV19,TRBD1,TGTGCCAGTATTTCGACAGGGAGTTTCAATGAGCAGTTCTTC,CASISTGSFNEQFF
-,TRBJ1-2,TRBV6-5,-,TGTGCCAGCAGTTACTCGACTAGAGGGGCCTATGGCTACACCTTC,CASSYSTRGAYGYTF
-,TRBJ1-5,TRBV20-1,TRBD1,TGCAGTGCGGAACAGGGGAATCAGCCCCAGCATTTT,CSAEQGNQPQHF
many,TRBJ2-7,TRBV7-8,-,TGTGCCAGCAGCTTAACAGGGACGGTGTACGAGCAGTACTTC,CASSLTGTVYEQYF
many,TRBJ1-6,TRBV28,TRBD1,TGTGCCAGCAGGGGACAGGTTTGGTCACCCCTCCACTTT,CASRGQVWSPLHF
few,TRBJ1-2,TRBV6-4,TRBD1,TGTGCCAGCAGGCAATCGGACAGGGAGCATGGCTACACCTTC,CASRQSDREHGYTF
-,TRBJ1-4,TRBV20-1,-,TGCAGTGCTGGGTCTCCTGCAACTAATGAAAAACTGTTTTTT,CSAGSPATNEKLFF
few,TRBJ1-2,TRBV15,-,TGTGCCACCAATAAGCCGGGCCATGGCTACACCTTC,CATNKPGHGYTF
-,TRBJ1-5,TRBV6-5,TRBD1,TGTGCCAGCAGACCCGGGACAGGGACGAATCAGCCCCAGCATTTT,CASRPGTGTNQPQHF
-,TRBJ1-6,TRBV7-6,-,TGTGCCAGCAGCTCAGCTACAAACAGGACACCCCTCCACTTT,CASSSATNRTPLHF
many,TRBJ1-5,TRBV12-3/TRBV12-4,TRBD1,TGTGCCAGCAGTTGGGACAGTTCTGGCAATCAGCCCCAGCATTTT,CASSWDSSGNQPQHF
few,TRBJ2-3,TRBV20-1,-,TGCAGTGCTCCTCGCGGTGATACGCAGTATTTT,CSAPRGDTQYF
-,TRBJ2-7,TRBV7-2,TRBD2,TGTGCCAGCAGCTGGGTCGGGACTAGCGGAACCTACGAGCAGTACTTC,CASSWVGTSGTYEQYF
-,TRBJ1-5,TRBV12-3/TRBV12-4,-,TGTGCCAGCAGTGGGGGCCGGGACCAGCATTTT,CASSGGRDQHF
few,TRBJ2-7,TRBV2,-,TGTGCCAGCACCCAAAGCCACGCGGAGGAGCAGTACTTC,CASTQSHAEEQYF
many,TRBJ1-5,TRBV12-3/TRBV12-4,-,TGTGCCAGCAGCTCAAAAGGACGGATCAATCAGCCCCAGCATTTT,CASSSKGRINQPQHF
many,TRBJ2-2,TRBV20-1,-,TGCAGTGCTAGAGATTGGCGGGCGAACACCGGGGAGCTGTTTTTT,CSARDWRANTGELFF
-,TRBJ1-1,TRBV28,-,TGTGCCAGCAGTACCTCCCCAGGGAGGTACACTGAAGCTTTCTTT,CASSTSPGRYTEAFF
-,TRBJ1-2,TRBV10-3,-,TGTGCCATCAGTGAGTCGAACGACAGAGGGGATGGCTACACCTTC,CAISESNDRGDGYTF
-,TRBJ2-1,TRBV12-3/TRBV12-4,TRBD1,TGTGCCAGCAGTTTCTCTTTTGGGACAGGGGGCTACAATGAGCAGTTCTTC,CASSFSFGTGGYNEQFF
-,TRBJ2-7,TRBV29-1,TRBD2,TGCAGCGTTGAAGCAGGCAGGGAGGGCTACGAGCAGTACTTC,CSVEAGREGYEQYF
many,TRBJ1-1,TRBV6-5,-,TGTGCCAGCAGTTACGGGGGCACTGAAGCTTTCTTT,CASSYGGTEAFF
-,TRBJ2-2,TRBV18,-,TGTGCCAGCTCACCAGGGGCTACCGGCGCCGGGGAGCTGTTTTTT,CASSPGATGAGELFF
many,TRBJ1-5,TRBV7-2,TRBD1,TGTGCCAGCGGGGAGGGGGGGACAGGTCCTAAACCCCAGCATTTT,CASGEGGTGPKPQHF
many,TRBJ2-2,TRBV5-1,-,TGCGCCAGCCAGGACCAGGGTTTGAGCGGGGAGCTGTTTTTT,CASQDQGLSGELFF
few,TRBJ1-3,TRBV4-2,-,TGTGCCAGCAGCCGGGCAGCTACAAGCTCTGGAAACACCATATATTTT,CASSRAATSSGNTIYF
many,TRBJ1-6,TRBV6-5,-,TGTGCCAGCAAGGGCGGAGGGAGATTAAATTCACCCCTCCACTTT,CASKGGGRLNSPLHF
many,TRBJ2-3,TRBV7-9,TRBD1,TGTGCCAGCAGCCGGGACAGGGCGATCACAGATACGCAGTATTTT,CASSRDRAITDTQYF
-,TRBJ2-5,TRBV13,-,TGTGCCAGCAGCTCCGGACTGGCTCCTCAAGAGACCCAGTACTTC,CASSSGLAPQETQYF
few,TRBJ2-3,TRBV24-1,-,TGTGCCACCAGTGATCCGGGGGATAGCACAGATACGCAGTATTTT,CATSDPGDSTDTQYF
-,TRBJ2-1,TRBV29-1,TRBD1,TGCAGCGTCGGGGGACAGGCAACCTTTAATGAGCAGTTCTTC,CSVGGQATFNEQFF
-,TRBJ2-1,TRBV7-4,-,TGTGCCAGCAGGGATGGCGGTGGGACCGTGAATGAGCAGTTCTTC,CASRDGGGTVNEQFF
many,TRBJ2-1,TRBV7-2,-,TGTGCCAGCAGCCTCTCCGGGCCTGGCGGCAATGAGCAGTTCTTC,CASSLSGPGGNEQFF